This T cell receptor (beta chain) was recorded in a study of cytomegalovirus exposure and HLA in healthy donors. The PCR used 60 Vbeta and 13 Jbeta primers. Original data processing: An analysis performed later counted around 86 million unique TCR beta chains (roughly 11 million of them shared). The assay was immunoSEQ multiplex PCR, and TCRdb's table has in-frame clones only and misses some. The V and J calls and the clone size are those of that table, but D and trimming were determined from the DNA. The table shows around 130,000 clones, with roughly 78% occurring only once. Study-wide results and caveats: Prior analysis indicated that the majority of TCR beta V segments exhibited productivity approximately 90% or approximately 30% of the time. In a later analysis, productive TCRs from donors in an Asian-associated ancestry cluster reportedly carried fewer N-insertions than the cohort mean.

This clone was found a few times. Its specificity is not known. Input material: PBMCs. The TCR comes from a male donor in good health and CMV-seronegative.

CDR3 sequence: CASRRTGAGEKLFF. In DNA form, the CDR3 reads TGTGCCAGCAGGAGGACAGGGGCAGGCGAAAAACTGTTTTTT. The chain employs TRBV7-2 and TRBJ1-4; TRBD1 matches 9 bases. Per the germline V gene, CDR1 is SGHTA and CDR2 is FQGNSA. Losses at the gene ends were 6 bases for V and 8 bases for J; bases not matched to a gene: 7. The length of the CDR3 is 14 residues.